Listed below are T cell receptor beta chains from one sample, sequenced in a study of T cell repertoires in cytomegalovirus infection. TCRdb re-derived calls from the reads in MiXCR, one entry per CDR3 protein. The sample includes fewer than 350,000 distinct CDR3 sequences, about 28% seen only once; the top ten take around 18%. These TCRs' antigens remain unknown. Sequenced material: cultured PBMCs, taken from culture after CMV antigen stimulation. Every receptor here comes from a human donor in good health (CMV status not recorded). Some clones in this sample may be carry-over from other donors' samples. The CDR3 runs from the conserved cysteine through the conserved F or W. D genes are given only for firm matches. Part of the rows lack a size; the others show once, few, many or a class for expanded clones.

NA	TRBV5-1	TRBJ2-1	NA	TGCGCCAGCAGCGTGGACTTTGGGGCTTACAATGAGCAGTTCTTC	CASSVDFGAYNEQFF
few	TRBV7-2	TRBJ1-1	NA	TGTGCCAGCAGCTCAGGTTTAATCCTTGAAGCTTTCTTT	CASSSGLILEAFF
few	TRBV7-8	TRBJ2-5	NA	TGTGCCAGCAGCTTAGTGTATGGTACCCAAGAGACCCAGTACTTC	CASSLVYGTQETQYF
once	TRBV10-3	TRBJ1-1	NA	TGTGCCATCAGTGGAGGAATGAACACTGAAGCTTTCTTT	CAISGGMNTEAFF
many	TRBV7-2	TRBJ1-5	NA	TGTGCCAGCAGCTTAGAAGGAGCCTTAGCGGATCAGCCCCAGCATTTT	CASSLEGALADQPQHF
NA	TRBV7-2	TRBJ2-7	TRBD2	TGTGCCAGCAGCTGGGGACTAGCGGGAGAAAAGGAGCAGTACTTC	CASSWGLAGEKEQYF
many	TRBV7-3	TRBJ2-5	NA	TGTGCCAGCAGCTCTTCGGACTCGCCGGAAGAGACCCAGTACTTC	CASSSSDSPEETQYF
NA	TRBV18	TRBJ1-1	NA	TGTGCCAGCTCACCGAGGATGCAGACGAACACTGAAGCTTTCTTT	CASSPRMQTNTEAFF
NA	TRBV7-8	TRBJ2-2	NA	TGTGCCAGCAGTTTGATGGGCCTGCAGACCGGGGAGCTGTTTTTT	CASSLMGLQTGELFF
many	TRBV27	TRBJ1-3	NA	TGTGCCAGCAGGAAACTGAGCTCTGGAAACACCATATATTTT	CASRKLSSGNTIYF
NA	TRBV27	TRBJ2-1	NA	TGTGCCAGCAGTTTATCTGGCGGGGCCTCCTACAATGAGCAGTTCTTC	CASSLSGGASYNEQFF
NA	TRBV28	TRBJ2-1	NA	TGTGCCAGCAGCCCCCTCCTGCCAAATCGGCCCTACAATGAGCAGTTCTTC	CASSPLLPNRPYNEQFF
NA	TRBV7-8	TRBJ2-7	NA	TGTGCCAGCAGCTTAGCCCCATCCGGGGCCACCTACGAGCAGTACTTC	CASSLAPSGATYEQYF
NA	TRBV7-2	TRBJ1-5	TRBD1	TGTGCCAGCAGCGGGCGGACAGGGTATCAGCCCCAGCATTTT	CASSGRTGYQPQHF
NA	TRBV4-1	TRBJ2-2	NA	TGTGCCAGCAGCCAAGCACAGGTACTCACCGGGGAGCTGTTTTTT	CASSQAQVLTGELFF
NA	TRBV7-6	TRBJ2-2	NA	TGTGCCAGCAGCCCAAGGGGGGAGTCGAACACCGGGGAGCTGTTTTTT	CASSPRGESNTGELFF
NA	TRBV10-2	TRBJ1-1	NA	TGCGCCAGCGGTGAGGGGAACACTGAAGCTTTCTTT	CASGEGNTEAFF
few	TRBV7-8	TRBJ2-1	TRBD2	TGTGCCATCATGACTAGCGGGGTTTACAATGAGCAGTTCTTC	CAIMTSGVYNEQFF
NA	TRBV28	TRBJ2-3	NA	TGTGCCAGCAGTCCGGGAAGAGGGTACGACACAGATACGCAGTATTTT	CASSPGRGYDTDTQYF
NA	TRBV11-2	TRBJ2-7	NA	TGTGCCAGCAGCTTAGAACGAGGGGGGGCCCCCTACGAGCAGTACTTC	CASSLERGGAPYEQYF
NA	TRBV20-1	TRBJ2-1	TRBD2	TGCAGTGCTAGACTAGCGGGTTTGAATGAGCAGTTCTTC	CSARLAGLNEQFF
few	TRBV12-3/TRBV12-4	TRBJ2-7	NA	TGTGCCAGCAGCCCCGGTCCCGGGCCGACCTACGAGCAGTACTTC	CASSPGPGPTYEQYF
many	TRBV6-1	TRBJ1-2	NA	TGTGCCAGCAGTGAAAGGATCACAACGGGAACAGGCTATGGCTACACCTTC	CASSERITTGTGYGYTF
few	TRBV7-6	TRBJ1-5	TRBD1	TGTGCCAGCAGCTCGGGACAGGGGCTGCGGCCCCAGCATTTT	CASSSGQGLRPQHF
few	TRBV28	TRBJ2-6	NA	TGTGCCAGCAATACTGGGGACGGATCATCTGGGGCCAACGTCCTGACTTTC	CASNTGDGSSGANVLTF
NA	TRBV12-3/TRBV12-4	TRBJ2-5	TRBD2	TGTGCCAGCAGCCAGGGACTACGGGAGACCCAGTACTTC	CASSQGLRETQYF
NA	TRBV11-2	TRBJ1-3	NA	TGTGCCAGCAGTGGGAGGGGACTTCGAGGAAACACCATATATTTT	CASSGRGLRGNTIYF
few	TRBV12-3/TRBV12-4	TRBJ2-1	NA	TGTGCCAGCAGTGAGACAACCTCCTACAATGAGCAGTTCTTC	CASSETTSYNEQFF
NA	TRBV6-6	TRBJ1-6	TRBD1	TGTGCCAGCAGTTCAGTACAGGGGGCGGATGATTCACCCCTCCACTTT	CASSSVQGADDSPLHF
NA	TRBV11-3	TRBJ2-3	NA	TGTGCCAGCAGCTTAGATCCTGGGGCAGATACGCAGTATTTT	CASSLDPGADTQYF
NA	TRBV12-3/TRBV12-4	TRBJ1-1	NA	TGTGCCAGCAGTTGGAGGGGCAGGACTGAAGCTTTCTTT	CASSWRGRTEAFF
NA	TRBV20-1	TRBJ2-7	NA	TGCAGTGCCCCTGGGGACACGTACGAGCAGTACTTC	CSAPGDTYEQYF
few	TRBV25-1	TRBJ2-3	NA	TGTGCCAGCAGTGGCCTACTTCGCACAGATACGCAGTATTTT	CASSGLLRTDTQYF
few	TRBV7-2	TRBJ2-7	NA	TGTGCCAGCAGCCCCGAGGGGGGACCCTACGAGCAGTACTTC	CASSPEGGPYEQYF
NA	TRBV27	TRBJ2-5	NA	TGTGCCAGCAGTGCCGGGGATGGCCCTTGGACGACCCAGTACTTC	CASSAGDGPWTTQYF
NA	TRBV12-3/TRBV12-4	TRBJ2-2	NA	TGTGCCAGCAGTTTAGTAGGGCGTGGGACCGGGGAGCTGTTTTTT	CASSLVGRGTGELFF
many	TRBV7-9	TRBJ2-7	TRBD2	TGTGCCAGCAGCCCACCCGGACTAGCGGGAGTTGCCGAGCAGTACTTC	CASSPPGLAGVAEQYF
NA	TRBV7-9	TRBJ1-1	NA	TGTGCCAGTACAACAAGGGACACTGAAGCTTTCTTT	CASTTRDTEAFF
NA	TRBV27	TRBJ2-3	TRBD1	TGTGCCAGCAGTTTATCAGGGGGGACAGGGCGCCGGACTTATACGCAGTATTTT	CASSLSGGTGRRTYTQYF
NA	TRBV7-2	TRBJ2-2	NA	TGTGCCAGCAGCTTATCCGCGGGCACCGGGGAGCTGTTTTTT	CASSLSAGTGELFF
NA	TRBV12-3/TRBV12-4	TRBJ1-3	NA	TGTGCCAGCAGTTTCGAGGCGGGTATCTCTGGAAACACCATATATTTT	CASSFEAGISGNTIYF
NA	TRBV28	TRBJ1-1	NA	TGTGCCAGCACCCCGTCAGGGCCCACTGAAGCTTTCTTT	CASTPSGPTEAFF
many	TRBV10-1	TRBJ2-7	TRBD2	TGCGCCAGCAGTGAGTCGGGGAGGGATGGGGGCTACGAGCAGTACTTC	CASSESGRDGGYEQYF
NA	TRBV28	TRBJ2-7	NA	TGTGCCAGCAGTTTGAGGAGGGGGGCGGTTGACTACGAGCAGTACTTC	CASSLRRGAVDYEQYF
few	TRBV12-3/TRBV12-4	TRBJ1-1	NA	TGTGCCGCAGCAGTTAATCCGGGATTCACTGAAGCTTTCTTT	CAAAVNPGFTEAFF
NA	TRBV12-3/TRBV12-4	TRBJ1-2	TRBD1	TGTGCCAGCAGTCTCCAGACAGGGGACTATGGCTACACCTTC	CASSLQTGDYGYTF
NA	TRBV6-1	TRBJ1-1	NA	TGTGCCAGCAGTGAAAAATGGGGAACTGAAGCTTTCTTT	CASSEKWGTEAFF
few	TRBV4-1	TRBJ1-2	NA	TGCGCCAGCAGCCCTAACCAGGGGAACTATGGCTACACCTTC	CASSPNQGNYGYTF
many	TRBV7-9	TRBJ2-7	NA	TGTGCCAGCAGCTTAGGTGTAGAGGCACAGTCCTCCTACGAGCAGTACTTC	CASSLGVEAQSSYEQYF
NA	TRBV29-1	TRBJ1-1	NA	TGCAGCGTTTCTCTACAAGTGACCAACACTGAAGCTTTCTTT	CSVSLQVTNTEAFF
few	TRBV2	TRBJ2-1	TRBD2	TGTGCCAGCAGTGAATCCGCGGGGGGGCTCAATGAGCAGTTCTTC	CASSESAGGLNEQFF